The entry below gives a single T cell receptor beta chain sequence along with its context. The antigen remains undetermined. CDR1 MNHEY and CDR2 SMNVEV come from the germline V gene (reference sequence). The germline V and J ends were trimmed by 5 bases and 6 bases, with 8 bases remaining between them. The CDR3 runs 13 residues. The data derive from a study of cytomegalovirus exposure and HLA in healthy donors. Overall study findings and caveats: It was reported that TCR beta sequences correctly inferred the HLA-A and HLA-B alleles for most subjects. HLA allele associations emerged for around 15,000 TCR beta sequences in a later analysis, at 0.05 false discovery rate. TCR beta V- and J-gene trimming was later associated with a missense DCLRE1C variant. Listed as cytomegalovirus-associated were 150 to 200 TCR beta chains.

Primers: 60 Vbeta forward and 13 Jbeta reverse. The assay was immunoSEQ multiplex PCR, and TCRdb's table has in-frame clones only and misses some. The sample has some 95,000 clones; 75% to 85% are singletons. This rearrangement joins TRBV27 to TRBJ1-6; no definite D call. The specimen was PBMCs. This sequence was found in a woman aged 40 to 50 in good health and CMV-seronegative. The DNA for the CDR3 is TGTGCCAGCAGTCGACTGACTAATTCACCCCTCCACTTT. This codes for CASSRLTNSPLHF.